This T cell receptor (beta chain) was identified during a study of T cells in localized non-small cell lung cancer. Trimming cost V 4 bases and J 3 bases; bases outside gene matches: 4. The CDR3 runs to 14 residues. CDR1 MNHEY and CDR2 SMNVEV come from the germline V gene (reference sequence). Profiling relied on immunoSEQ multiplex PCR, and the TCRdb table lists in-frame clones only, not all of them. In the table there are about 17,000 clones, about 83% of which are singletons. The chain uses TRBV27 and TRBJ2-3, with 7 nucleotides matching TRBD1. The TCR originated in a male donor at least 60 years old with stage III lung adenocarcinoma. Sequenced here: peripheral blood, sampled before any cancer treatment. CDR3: CASSSDRVTDTQYF. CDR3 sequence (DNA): TGTGCCAGCAGTTCCGACAGGGTGACAGATACGCAGTATTTT.